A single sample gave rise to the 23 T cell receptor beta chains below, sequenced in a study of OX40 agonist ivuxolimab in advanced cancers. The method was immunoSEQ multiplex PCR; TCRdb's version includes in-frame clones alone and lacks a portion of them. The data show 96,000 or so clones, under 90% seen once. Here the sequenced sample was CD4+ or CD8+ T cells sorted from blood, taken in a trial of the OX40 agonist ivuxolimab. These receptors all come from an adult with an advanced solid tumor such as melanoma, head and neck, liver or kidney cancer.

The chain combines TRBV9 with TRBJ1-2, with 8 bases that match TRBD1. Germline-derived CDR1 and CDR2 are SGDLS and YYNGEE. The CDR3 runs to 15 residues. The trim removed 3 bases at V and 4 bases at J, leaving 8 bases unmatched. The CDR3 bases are TGTGCCAGCAGCGCTCCCAGGGGGCTTAGCTATGGCTACACCTTC. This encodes CASSAPRGLSYGYTF.

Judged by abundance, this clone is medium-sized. This CDR3 reads CASSYSAHSGNTIYF. CDR3 nucleotide sequence: TGTGCCAGCAGTTACTCAGCACACTCTGGAAACACCATATATTTT. J is TRBJ1-3 and V is TRBV6-5, with D uncertain. The CDR3 totals 15 residues. V lost 0 bases to trimming and J lost 0 bases, with 6 bases between them. Per germline, CDR1 MNHEY and CDR2 SVGAGI.

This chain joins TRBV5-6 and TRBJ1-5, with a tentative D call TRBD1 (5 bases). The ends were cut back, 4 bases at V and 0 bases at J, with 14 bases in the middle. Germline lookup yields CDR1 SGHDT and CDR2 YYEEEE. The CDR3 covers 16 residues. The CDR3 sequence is CASSRGAGRSNQPQHF. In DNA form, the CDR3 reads TGTGCCAGCAGCCGAGGGGCAGGCCGTAGCAATCAGCCCCAGCATTTT.

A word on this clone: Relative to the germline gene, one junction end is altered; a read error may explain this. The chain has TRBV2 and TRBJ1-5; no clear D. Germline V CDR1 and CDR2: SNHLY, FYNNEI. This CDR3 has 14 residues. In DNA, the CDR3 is TGTGCCAGCTGTGATGGTTATCTGCGGCAGCCCCAGCATTTT. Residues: CASCDGYLRQPQHF.

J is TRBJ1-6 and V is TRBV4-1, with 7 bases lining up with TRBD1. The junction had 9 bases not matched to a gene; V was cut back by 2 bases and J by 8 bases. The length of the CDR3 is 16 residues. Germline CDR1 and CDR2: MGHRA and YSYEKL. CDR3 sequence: CASSQSLNRGDSPLHF. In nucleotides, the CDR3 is TGCGCCAGCAGCCAAAGTCTTAACAGGGGCGATTCACCCCTCCACTTT.

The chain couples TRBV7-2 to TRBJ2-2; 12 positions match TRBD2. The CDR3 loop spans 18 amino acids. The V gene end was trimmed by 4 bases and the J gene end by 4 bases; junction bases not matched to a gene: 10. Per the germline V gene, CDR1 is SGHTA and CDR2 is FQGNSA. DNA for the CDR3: TGTGCCAGCAGCTCCGGACTAGCGGGATGGGCGGGCACCGGGGAGCTGTTTTTT. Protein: CASSSGLAGWAGTGELFF.

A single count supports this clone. The CDR3 spells CASSSLTGGTEAFF. CDR3 in DNA: TGTGCCAGCAGTTCTCTTACAGGGGGCACTGAAGCTTTCTTT. V usage is TRBV27 and J usage is TRBJ1-1; TRBD1 agrees at 8 bases. V lost 4 bases and J lost 4; bases outside the gene matches: 5. The CDR3 sequence is 14 residues long. Germline lookup yields CDR1 MNHEY and CDR2 SMNVEV (reference sequence).

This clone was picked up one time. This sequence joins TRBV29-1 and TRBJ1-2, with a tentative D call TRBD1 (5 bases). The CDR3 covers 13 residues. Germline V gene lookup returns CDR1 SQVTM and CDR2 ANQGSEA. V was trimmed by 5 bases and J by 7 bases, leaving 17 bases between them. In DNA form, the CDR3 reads TGCAGCGTTATGGGAGGGACGGGCAGTGGCTACACCTTC. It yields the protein CSVMGGTGSGYTF.

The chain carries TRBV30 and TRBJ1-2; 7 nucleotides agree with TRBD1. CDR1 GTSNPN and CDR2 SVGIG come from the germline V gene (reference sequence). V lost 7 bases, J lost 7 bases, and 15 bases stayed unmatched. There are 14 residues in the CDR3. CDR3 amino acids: CASKTQGGRGGYTF. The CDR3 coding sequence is TGTGCCTCTAAGACTCAGGGGGGGAGAGGTGGCTACACCTTC.

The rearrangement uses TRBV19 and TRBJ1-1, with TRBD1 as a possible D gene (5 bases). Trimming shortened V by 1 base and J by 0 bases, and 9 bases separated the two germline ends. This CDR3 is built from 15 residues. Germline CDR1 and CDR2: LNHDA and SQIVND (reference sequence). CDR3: CASSIVAGMNTEAFF. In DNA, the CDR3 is TGTGCCAGTAGTATAGTGGCAGGGATGAACACTGAAGCTTTCTTT.

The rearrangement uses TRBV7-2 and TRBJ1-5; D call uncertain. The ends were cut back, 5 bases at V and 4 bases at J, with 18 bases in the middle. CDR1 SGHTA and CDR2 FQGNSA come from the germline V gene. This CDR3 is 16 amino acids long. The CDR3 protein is CASSKGLSGGNQPQHF. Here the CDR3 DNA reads TGTGCCAGCAGCAAAGGGCTATCGGGTGGAAATCAGCCCCAGCATTTT.

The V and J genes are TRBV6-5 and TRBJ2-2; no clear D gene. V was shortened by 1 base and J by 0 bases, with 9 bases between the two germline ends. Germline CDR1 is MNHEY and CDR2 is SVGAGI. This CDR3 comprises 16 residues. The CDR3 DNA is TGTGCCAGCAGTTACTTAGGAAAGTCGAACACCGGGGAGCTGTTTTTT. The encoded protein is CASSYLGKSNTGELFF.

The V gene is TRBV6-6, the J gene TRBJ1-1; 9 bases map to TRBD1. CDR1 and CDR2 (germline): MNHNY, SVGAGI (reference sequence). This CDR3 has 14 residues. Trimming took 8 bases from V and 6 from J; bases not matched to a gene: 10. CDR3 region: CASGHRGRVAEAFF. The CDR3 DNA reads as TGTGCCAGCGGACACAGGGGGCGCGTAGCTGAAGCTTTCTTT.

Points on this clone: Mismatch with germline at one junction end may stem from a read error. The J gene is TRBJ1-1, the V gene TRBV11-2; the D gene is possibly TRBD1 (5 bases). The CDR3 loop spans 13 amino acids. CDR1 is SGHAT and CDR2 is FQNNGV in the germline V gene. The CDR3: CASSLDSGYGAFF. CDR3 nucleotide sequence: TGTGCCAGCAGCCTAGATTCAGGGTATGGAGCTTTCTTT.

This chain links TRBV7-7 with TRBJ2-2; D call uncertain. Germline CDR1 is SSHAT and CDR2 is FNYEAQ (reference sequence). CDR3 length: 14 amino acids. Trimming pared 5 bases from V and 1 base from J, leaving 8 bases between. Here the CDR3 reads CASSLVGNTGELFF. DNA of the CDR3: TGTGCCAGCAGCCTAGTGGGGAACACCGGGGAGCTGTTTTTT.

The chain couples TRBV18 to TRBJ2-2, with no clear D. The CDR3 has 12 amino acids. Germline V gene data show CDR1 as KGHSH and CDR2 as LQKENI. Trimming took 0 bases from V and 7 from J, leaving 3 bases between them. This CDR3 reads CASSPPSGELFF. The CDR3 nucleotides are TGTGCCAGCTCACCACCAAGCGGGGAGCTGTTTTTT.

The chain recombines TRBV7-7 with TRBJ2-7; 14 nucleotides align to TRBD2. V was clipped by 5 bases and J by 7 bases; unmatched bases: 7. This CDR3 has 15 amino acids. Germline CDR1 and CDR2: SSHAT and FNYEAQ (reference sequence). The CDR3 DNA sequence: TGTGCCAGCAGCAAGGGACTAGCGGGAGTAGGTGAGCAGTACTTC. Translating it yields CASSKGLAGVGEQYF. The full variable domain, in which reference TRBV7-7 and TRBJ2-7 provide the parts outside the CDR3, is GAGVSQSPRYKVTKRGQDVTLRCDPISSHATLYWYQQALGQGPEFLTYFNYEAQPDKSGLPSDRFSAERPEGSISTLTIQRTEQRDSAMYRCASSKGLAGVGEQYFGPGTRLTVT.

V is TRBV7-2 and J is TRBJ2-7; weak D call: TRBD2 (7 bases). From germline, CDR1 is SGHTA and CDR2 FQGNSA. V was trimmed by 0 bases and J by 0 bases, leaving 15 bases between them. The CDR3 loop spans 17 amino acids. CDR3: CASSLAGGPTLSYEQYF. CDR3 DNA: TGTGCCAGCAGCTTAGCCGGGGGGCCTACACTCTCCTACGAGCAGTACTTC. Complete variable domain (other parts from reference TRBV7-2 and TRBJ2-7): GAGVSQSPSNKVTEKGKDVELRCDPISGHTALYWYRQSLGQGLEFLIYFQGNSAPDKSGLPSDRFSAERTGGSVSTLTIQRTQQEDSAVYLCASSLAGGPTLSYEQYFGPGTRLTVT.

The CDR3 is CSVEGPAGGTDTQYF. DNA of the CDR3: TGCAGCGTTGAAGGGCCAGCGGGGGGCACAGATACGCAGTATTTT. The rearrangement links TRBV29-1 to TRBJ2-3; 8 bases align to TRBD2. Losses at the gene ends were 1 base for V and 1 base for J; bases not matched to a gene: 4. CDR3 length: 15 residues. Germline V gene lookup returns CDR1 SQVTM and CDR2 ANQGSEA.

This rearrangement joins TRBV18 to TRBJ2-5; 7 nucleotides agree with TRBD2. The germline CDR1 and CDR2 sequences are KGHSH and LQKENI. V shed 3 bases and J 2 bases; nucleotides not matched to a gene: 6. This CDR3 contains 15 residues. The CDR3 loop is CASSPETGGQETQYF. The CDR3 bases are TGTGCCAGCTCACCGGAGACCGGGGGGCAAGAGACCCAGTACTTC.

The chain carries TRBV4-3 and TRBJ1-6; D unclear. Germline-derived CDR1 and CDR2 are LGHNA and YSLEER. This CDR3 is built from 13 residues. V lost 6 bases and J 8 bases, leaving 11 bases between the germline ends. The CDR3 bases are TGCGCCAGCAGAGCTGACGGCTATTCACCCCTCCACTTT. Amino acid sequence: CASRADGYSPLHF.

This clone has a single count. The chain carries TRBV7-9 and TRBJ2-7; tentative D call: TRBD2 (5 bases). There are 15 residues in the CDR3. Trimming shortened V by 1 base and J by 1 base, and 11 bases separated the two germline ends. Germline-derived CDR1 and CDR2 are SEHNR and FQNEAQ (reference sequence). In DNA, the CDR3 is TGTGCCAGCAGCTTAGTGTCAGCGGAGTCCTACGAGCAGTACTTC. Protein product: CASSLVSAESYEQYF.

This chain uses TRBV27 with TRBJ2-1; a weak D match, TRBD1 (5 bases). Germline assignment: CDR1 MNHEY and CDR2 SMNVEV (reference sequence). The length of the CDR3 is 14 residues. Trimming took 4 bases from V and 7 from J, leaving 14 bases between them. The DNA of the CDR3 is TGTGCCAGCAGTTCGGTCCGCCAGGGTAATGAGCAGTTCTTC. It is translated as CASSSVRQGNEQFF.